This entry lists 5 T cell receptor beta chains sequenced from one sample in a study of cytomegalovirus exposure and HLA in healthy donors. Sequencing was performed with immunoSEQ multiplex PCR; in TCRdb, only in-frame clones are kept and a portion is missing. The sample shows 90,000 to 120,000 clones, approximately 85% of them seen only once. Sequenced sample: PBMCs. All receptors come from a woman younger than 35 in good health and CMV-seronegative.

This clone was observed once. The CDR3 DNA sequence: TGTGCCAGCAGTGATTACACTAGATCCTCAAATTACGAGCAGTACTTC. As protein: CASSDYTRSSNYEQYF. The genes are TRBV6-1 and TRBJ2-7; a weak D match, TRBD2 (5 bases). Germline values: CDR1 MNHNS, CDR2 SASEGT. The length of the CDR3 is 16 residues. V was cut by 3 bases and J by 4 bases, with 19 bases left in between.

V is TRBV18 and J is TRBJ2-7, with 8 bases matching TRBD2. The junction had 30 bases not matched to a gene; V was cut back by 3 bases and J by 2 bases. The germline V gene encodes CDR1 KGHSH and CDR2 LQKENI. The CDR3 extends over 23 amino acids. CDR3 amino acids: CASSPLFLTTSLIPGLATYEQYF. In DNA form, the CDR3 reads TGTGCCAGCTCACCTCTCTTTCTGACTACCTCGCTTATCCCAGGACTAGCTACCTACGAGCAGTACTTC.

This clone has just one count. The genes are TRBV14 and TRBJ2-2; possible D gene TRBD1, 5 bases. The V end was cut by 9 bases, the J end by 0 bases, with 11 bases between. Per the germline V gene, CDR1 is SGHDN and CDR2 is FVKESK. The CDR3 has 14 amino acids. The DNA of the CDR3 is TGTGCCAGTGATCAGGGTGCGAACACCGGGGAGCTGTTTTTT. This encodes CASDQGANTGELFF.

The chain has TRBV6-5 and TRBJ1-1, with 10 nucleotides matching TRBD1. The V gene end was trimmed by 0 bases and the J gene end by 4 bases; junction bases not matched to a gene: 2. CDR1 and CDR2 (germline): MNHEY, SVGAGI. The CDR3 has 15 residues. CDR3 region: CASSYSTGGGTEAFF. The CDR3 DNA sequence: TGTGCCAGCAGTTACTCGACAGGGGGCGGCACTGAAGCTTTCTTT.

The chain links TRBV30 to TRBJ2-7, with D tentatively TRBD1 (5 bases). The length of the CDR3 is 13 residues. CDR1 and CDR2 from the germline V gene are GTSNPN and SVGIG (reference sequence). V shed 0 bases and J shed 4 bases, with 10 bases lying between them. The CDR3 reads CAWSVRQGYEQYF. The CDR3 region has the DNA TGTGCCTGGAGTGTTCGGCAGGGATACGAGCAGTACTTC.